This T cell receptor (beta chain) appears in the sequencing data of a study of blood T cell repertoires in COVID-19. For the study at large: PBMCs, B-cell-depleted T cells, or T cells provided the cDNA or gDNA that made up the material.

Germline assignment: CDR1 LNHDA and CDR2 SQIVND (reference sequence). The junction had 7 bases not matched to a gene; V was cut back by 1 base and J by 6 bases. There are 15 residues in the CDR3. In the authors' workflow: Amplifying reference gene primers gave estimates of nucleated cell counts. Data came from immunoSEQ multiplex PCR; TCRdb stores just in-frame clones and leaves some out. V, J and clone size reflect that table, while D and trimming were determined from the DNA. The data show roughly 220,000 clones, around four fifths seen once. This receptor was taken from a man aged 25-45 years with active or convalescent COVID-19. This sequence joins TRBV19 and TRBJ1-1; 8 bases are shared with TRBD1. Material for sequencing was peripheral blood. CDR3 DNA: TGTGCCAGTAGTATAGTTTCGGACAGGGCCTCTGAAGCTTTCTTT. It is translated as CASSIVSDRASEAFF. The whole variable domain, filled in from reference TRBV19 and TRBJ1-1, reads DGGITQSPKYLFRKEGQNVTLSCEQNLNHDAMYWYRQDPGQGLRLIYYSQIVNDFQKGDIAEGYSVSREKKESFPLTVTSAQKNPTAFYLCASSIVSDRASEAFFGQGTRLTVV.